The 24 T cell receptor beta chains in this list originate from one sample, sequenced in a study of cytomegalovirus exposure and HLA in healthy donors (dated by TCRdb to about 2017). Library prep was done by the immunoSEQ multiplex PCR assay. The multiplex PCR relied on a mix of 60 forward primers for TCR Vbeta segments and 13 reverse primers for TCR Jbeta segments. Sourced from immuneACCESS, this table was stored by TCRdb with only in-frame sequences that have V and J called. A share of the clones is absent; for the studies checked, an unresolved V gene accounts for under half, and the remainder has no known explanation. The sample table lists 110,000 to 150,000 clones, over 8% of them with a count of one. The biggest ten clones account for around 1.9% of the sample. Sequenced sample: PBMCs. The receptors stem from a male donor in good health and CMV-seronegative.

This clone has a handful of counts. The chain carries TRBV9 and TRBJ2-6; D may be TRBD1 (5 bases). CDR1 and CDR2 from the germline V gene are SGDLS and YYNGEE. This CDR3 region has 15 residues. V gave up 3 bases and J gave up 4 bases, with 11 bases separating them. The CDR3 region has the DNA TGTGCCAGCAGCGCGCAGGGTAACGGGGCCAACGTCCTGACTTTC. It specifies CASSAQGNGANVLTF.

The rearrangement uses TRBV1 and TRBJ2-2; TRBD2, the table's D call, was not compared with the DNA. TRBV1 represents a pseudogene. The CDR3 runs to 17 residues. The CDR3 loop reads CTSSPKGTSVNTGELFF. In DNA, the CDR3 is TGCACCAGCAGCCCTAAAGGGACTAGCGTAAACACCGGGGAGCTGTTTTTT.

This clone was picked up a small number of times. This sequence joins TRBV19 and TRBJ1-2, with a weak D call TRBD1 (6 bases). The length of the CDR3 is 13 residues. Looked up from germline, CDR1 is LNHDA and CDR2 is SQIVND (reference sequence). The V end was cut by 5 bases, the J end by 4 bases, with 11 bases between. The CDR3 coding sequence is TGTGCCAGTAGTGTTGACAGGATCTATGGCTACACCTTC. It yields the protein CASSVDRIYGYTF.

The CDR3: CASSGTSSGANVLTF. CDR3 DNA: TGTGCCAGCAGTGGCACAAGCTCTGGGGCCAACGTCCTGACTTTC. The V call is TRBV2, the J call TRBJ2-6; D gene uncertain. The germline V and J ends were trimmed by 4 bases and 0 bases, with 7 bases remaining between them. From germline, CDR1 is SNHLY and CDR2 FYNNEI. The CDR3 consists of 15 residues.

The V gene is TRBV10-3, the J gene TRBJ2-1; 8 nucleotides match TRBD2. This CDR3 is built from 14 residues. Germline V lookup: CDR1 ENHRY, CDR2 SYGVKD. V lost 2 bases, J lost 6 bases, and 3 bases stayed unmatched. The CDR3, as DNA: TGTGCCATCAGTGAGACACGGGGGGGCAATGAGCAGTTCTTC. Protein: CAISETRGGNEQFF.

This clone turned up a few times. The V call is TRBV5-1, the J call TRBJ1-1, with D possibly matching TRBD1 (6 bases). V lost 3 bases, J lost 2 bases, and 20 bases lay in between. Germline CDR1 and CDR2: SGHRS and YFSETQ. The CDR3 is made up of 17 amino acids. The CDR3: CASSSRFGQSPNTEAFF. DNA for the CDR3: TGCGCCAGCAGCTCCAGGTTTGGACAGTCACCCAACACTGAAGCTTTCTTT.

This clone was observed a few times. The chain is built from TRBV9 and TRBJ1-6, with a tentative D call TRBD1 (5 bases). V lost 0 bases, J lost 5 bases, and 12 bases lay in between. The length of the CDR3 is 16 residues. Germline V gene lookup returns CDR1 SGDLS and CDR2 YYNGEE. The CDR3 loop reads CASSVAGGTHNSPLHF. DNA for the CDR3: TGTGCCAGCAGCGTAGCGGGAGGGACCCATAATTCACCCCTCCACTTT.

The chain has TRBV9 and TRBJ2-3; D is uncertain. With 0 bases removed from V and 2 bases from J, the gap between germline ends came to 10 bases. The CDR3 totals 15 residues. Germline V gives CDR1 SGDLS, CDR2 YYNGEE. The CDR3 loop reads CASSVEYSTTDTQYF. CDR3 coding DNA: TGTGCCAGCAGCGTAGAGTACTCCACCACAGATACGCAGTATTTT. The variable domain in full, completed from reference TRBV9 and TRBJ2-3, reads DSGVTQTPKHLITATGQRVTLRCSPRSGDLSVYWYQQSLDQGLQFLIQYYNGEERAKGNILERFSAQQFPDLHSELNLSSLELGDSALYFCASSVEYSTTDTQYFGPGTRLTVL.

V is TRBV5-1 and J is TRBJ2-3; TRBD2 aligns across 7 bases. CDR1 is SGHRS and CDR2 is YFSETQ in the germline V gene. The CDR3 loop spans 14 amino acids. Germline trimming cut 4 bases from V and 4 bases from J; bases unmatched to any gene: 6. The CDR3 region is CASSLWGGADTQYF. For the CDR3, the DNA is TGCGCCAGCAGCCTGTGGGGGGGAGCAGATACGCAGTATTTT.

This clone has only a few counts. A read error may account for a junction end that differs from germline. The genes are TRBV4-1 and TRBJ2-1, with TRBD2 matching 10 bases. Germline CDR1 MGHRA, CDR2 YSYEKL. The CDR3 loop spans 18 amino acids. The CDR3 here is CASSQDRASGGTYNEQFF. In DNA form, the CDR3 reads TGCGCTAGCAGCCAAGATCGGGCTAGCGGGGGAACCTACAATGAGCAGTTCTTC.

The chain recombines TRBV20-1 with TRBJ2-1; D uncertain. Germline V gives CDR1 DFQATT, CDR2 SNEGSKA (reference sequence). V was pared by 5 bases and J by 6 bases, with 5 bases between. CDR3 size: 10 residues. The CDR3 DNA is TGCAGTGCTCCCCTCAATGAGCAGTTCTTC. Encoded protein: CSAPLNEQFF.

The J gene is TRBJ2-7, the V gene TRBV29-1, with TRBD1 matching over 9 bases. V shed 6 bases and J 4 bases; nucleotides not matched to a gene: 10. Germline V gene sequence: CDR1 SQVTM, CDR2 ANQGSEA. This CDR3 is 14 amino acids long. The CDR3 DNA follows: TGCAGCGTCTCACCCGGGACAGGGAATTACGAGCAGTACTTC. Its protein is CSVSPGTGNYEQYF.

This clone occurred once. The chain links TRBV19 to TRBJ1-5, with TRBD1 identical over 8 bases. The V and J ends lost 10 bases and 1 base, in that order; junction bases with no gene match: 6. The germline V gene has CDR1 LNHDA and CDR2 SQIVND (reference sequence). The CDR3 has 14 amino acids. The CDR3 loop reads CAISGTGSNQPQHF. The DNA for the CDR3 is TGTGCCATCTCCGGGACAGGCAGCAATCAGCCCCAGCATTTT. Full variable domain (missing parts from reference TRBV19 and TRBJ1-5): DGGITQSPKYLFRKEGQNVTLSCEQNLNHDAMYWYRQDPGQGLRLIYYSQIVNDFQKGDIAEGYSVSREKKESFPLTVTSAQKNPTAFYLCAISGTGSNQPQHFGDGTRLSIL.

The V gene is TRBV10-3, the J gene TRBJ1-1; D remains ambiguous. Deletions cut 6 bases from V and 6 bases from J, with 11 bases between. There are 12 residues in the CDR3. The V gene's germline CDR1 is ENHRY and CDR2 SYGVKD. The CDR3 DNA is TGTGCCATCAGGGAAAGGGAGGCTGAAGCTTTCTTT. Translation: CAIREREAEAFF.

The J gene is TRBJ1-5, the V gene TRBV2; unclear D gene. Per the germline V gene, CDR1 is SNHLY and CDR2 is FYNNEI. Trimming took off 4 bases at V and 0 bases at J, with 4 bases between the two ends. This CDR3 has 13 residues. As DNA, the CDR3 is TGTGCCAGCAGTGGAGATAGCAATCAGCCCCAGCATTTT. It codes for CASSGDSNQPQHF.

This clone was detected a few times. The rearrangement links TRBV10-3 to TRBJ2-2, with TRBD2 as a possible D gene (6 bases). Trimming cost V 8 bases and J 0 bases, with 16 bases left between them. Germline V CDR1 and CDR2: ENHRY, SYGVKD. The CDR3 spans 16 residues. The CDR3 spells CAIGNRGGTNTGELFF. In nucleotides, the CDR3 is TGTGCCATCGGGAATAGGGGCGGGACGAACACCGGGGAGCTGTTTTTT.

This clone was found a few times. The rearrangement uses TRBV19 and TRBJ1-4, with TRBD1 identical over 7 bases. CDR1 and CDR2 (germline): LNHDA, SQIVND (reference sequence). The junction had 4 bases not matched to a gene; V was cut back by 3 bases and J by 3 bases. This CDR3 is built from 15 residues. The CDR3, as DNA: TGTGCCAGTAGTATCCCCGGACAGGCTAATGAAAAACTGTTTTTT. Its protein product is CASSIPGQANEKLFF. The entire variable domain, with the rest obtained from reference TRBV19 and TRBJ1-4, is as follows: DGGITQSPKYLFRKEGQNVTLSCEQNLNHDAMYWYRQDPGQGLRLIYYSQIVNDFQKGDIAEGYSVSREKKESFPLTVTSAQKNPTAFYLCASSIPGQANEKLFFGSGTQLSVL.

This clone was seen more than once but under ten times. The rearrangement joins TRBV10-2 to TRBJ2-5, with 13 bases that match TRBD2. V lost 8 bases to trimming and J lost 4 bases; unmatched junction nucleotides: 7. Per the germline V gene, CDR1 is WSHSY and CDR2 is SAAADI. The CDR3 is 15 residues long. The CDR3 region is CASQVRTSGGETQYF. The CDR3 DNA reads TGCGCCAGCCAGGTGCGGACTAGCGGGGGAGAGACCCAGTACTTC.

This clone has more than one count but fewer than ten. CDR3 bases: TGTGCCAGCAGAAGGGGGACAGGCTACAATGAGCAGTTCTTC. Residues: CASRRGTGYNEQFF. This rearrangement joins TRBV6-5 to TRBJ2-1; 8 bases align to TRBD1. The germline V gene has CDR1 MNHEY and CDR2 SVGAGI. J lost 3 bases, V lost 6 bases, and 4 bases had no gene match. CDR3 length: 14 amino acids.

The V and J genes are TRBV15 and TRBJ1-2; D might be TRBD1 (5 bases). Germline lookup yields CDR1 LNHNV and CDR2 YYDKDF (reference sequence). The CDR3 has 13 amino acids. The V end was cut by 4 bases, the J end by 7 bases, with 13 bases between. CDR3 protein: CATSITGDVGYTF. The CDR3 nucleotides read TGTGCCACCAGCATAACAGGAGATGTTGGCTACACCTTC.

This clone was counted a few times. The J gene is TRBJ2-6, the V gene TRBV7-8; D possibly corresponds to TRBD1 (6 bases). CDR1 is SGHVS, CDR2 FQNEAQ, per germline. With 3 bases removed from V and 0 bases from J, the gap between germline ends came to 15 bases. The CDR3 runs to 18 residues. This CDR3 is CASSLRTALFSGANVLTF. For the CDR3, the DNA is TGTGCCAGCAGCTTGCGGACAGCCCTCTTCTCTGGGGCCAACGTCCTGACTTTC.

This clone came up a few times. The rearrangement links TRBV2 to TRBJ2-3; 10 bases agree with TRBD2. The CDR3 is 15 amino acids. Germline V CDR1 and CDR2: SNHLY, FYNNEI. V dropped 5 bases and J dropped 3; count of bases not matched to a gene: 5. The CDR3 sequence: CASSRSSGSTDTQYF. The CDR3 DNA reads as TGTGCCAGCAGTCGGTCTAGCGGGAGTACAGATACGCAGTATTTT.

This chain joins TRBV27 and TRBJ2-1; 9 positions match TRBD2. The V gene's germline CDR1 is MNHEY and CDR2 SMNVEV (reference sequence). The CDR3 runs 15 residues. With 7 bases clipped from V and 4 bases from J, the junction kept 8 bases outside the gene matches. This CDR3 reads CASTIAGVGYNEQFF. The CDR3 DNA reads as TGTGCCAGCACCATAGCGGGAGTAGGATACAATGAGCAGTTCTTC.

This clone was counted only a few times. The chain couples TRBV12-5 to TRBJ2-5; D might be TRBD2 (7 bases). V was shortened by 1 base and J by 5 bases, with 29 bases between the two germline ends. Per germline, CDR1 LGHNT and CDR2 FRNRAP. The length of the CDR3 is 20 residues. CDR3 DNA: TGTGCTAGTGGTTTGGCCCGGGAATACCACCGAGGGGGAGGGAATGAGACCCAGTACTTC. Translating it yields CASGLAREYHRGGGNETQYF.